The sequence of this T cell receptor beta chain was determined in a study of T cell responses to AZD1222 COVID-19 vaccine. About the study: Second doses that came at about 4 or about 12 weeks were put together.

Here immunoSEQ multiplex PCR was the method, and the copy in TCRdb shows in-frame clones only, minus some. The sample records about 200,000 clones, approximately 86% being singletons. The CDR3 has 13 amino acids. Germline values: CDR1 PRHDT, CDR2 FYEKMQ (reference sequence). Trimming took off 7 bases at V and 5 bases at J, with 14 bases between the two ends. The clonotype was recovered from an adult in good health. This chain links TRBV13 with TRBJ2-5; TRBD2 might be the D (5 bases). Material: peripheral blood, obtained on day 0 of AZD1222 vaccination. The CDR3 region has the DNA TGTGCCAGCACCGGAGACCGAGGGGAGACCCAGTACTTC. It specifies CASTGDRGETQYF.